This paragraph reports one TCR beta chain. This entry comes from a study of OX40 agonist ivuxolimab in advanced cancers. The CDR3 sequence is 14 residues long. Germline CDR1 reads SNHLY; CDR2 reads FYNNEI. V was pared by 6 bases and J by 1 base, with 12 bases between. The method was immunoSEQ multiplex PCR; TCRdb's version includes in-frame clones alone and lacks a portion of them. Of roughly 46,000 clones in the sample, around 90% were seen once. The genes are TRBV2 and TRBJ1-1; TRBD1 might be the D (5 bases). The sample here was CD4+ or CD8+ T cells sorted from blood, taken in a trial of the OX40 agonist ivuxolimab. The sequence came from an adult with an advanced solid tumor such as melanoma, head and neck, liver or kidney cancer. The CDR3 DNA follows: TGTGCCAGCAGCATCGGGGGGGAGAACACTGAAGCTTTCTTT. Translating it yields CASSIGGENTEAFF.